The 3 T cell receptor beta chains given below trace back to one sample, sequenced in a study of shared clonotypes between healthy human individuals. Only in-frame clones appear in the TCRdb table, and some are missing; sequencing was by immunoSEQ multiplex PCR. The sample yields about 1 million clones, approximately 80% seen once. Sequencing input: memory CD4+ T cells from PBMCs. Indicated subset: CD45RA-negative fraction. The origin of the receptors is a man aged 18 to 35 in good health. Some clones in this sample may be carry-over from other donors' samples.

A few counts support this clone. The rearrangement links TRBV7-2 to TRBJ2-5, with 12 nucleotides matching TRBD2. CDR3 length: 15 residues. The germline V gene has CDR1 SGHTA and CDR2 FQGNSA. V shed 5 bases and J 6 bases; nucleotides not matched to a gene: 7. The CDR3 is CASSEPSGRAKTQYF. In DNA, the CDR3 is TGTGCCAGCAGCGAGCCTAGCGGGAGGGCGAAGACCCAGTACTTC.

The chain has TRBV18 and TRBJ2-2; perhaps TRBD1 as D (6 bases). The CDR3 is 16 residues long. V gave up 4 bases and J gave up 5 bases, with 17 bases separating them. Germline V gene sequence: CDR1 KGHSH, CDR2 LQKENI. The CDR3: CASSLTWDTGTGELFF. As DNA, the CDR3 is TGTGCCAGCTCACTCACTTGGGACACGGGGACCGGGGAGCTGTTTTTT.

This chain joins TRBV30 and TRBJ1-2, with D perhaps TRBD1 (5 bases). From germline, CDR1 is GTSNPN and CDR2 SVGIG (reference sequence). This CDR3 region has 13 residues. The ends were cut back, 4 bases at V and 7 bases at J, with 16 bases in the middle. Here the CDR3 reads CAWISRRGGGYTF. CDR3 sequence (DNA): TGTGCCTGGATTTCTCGTCGGGGCGGTGGCTACACCTTC. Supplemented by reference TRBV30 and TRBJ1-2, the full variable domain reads SQTIHQWPATLVQPVGSPLSLECTVEGTSNPNLYWYRQAAGRGLQLLFYSVGIGQISSEVPQNLSASRPQDRQFILSSKKLLLSDSGFYLCAWISRRGGGYTFGSGTRLTVV.